This entry features one T cell receptor (beta chain) sequence. In the study's own analysis: Estimated nucleated cell counts came from reference gene primer amplification. The data were produced by immunoSEQ multiplex PCR, yet TCRdb's version contains in-frame clones alone and is incomplete. The V and J calls and the clone size are those of that table, but D and trimming were determined from the DNA. The table includes 200,000 to 250,000 clones, around 86% detected once. These data are taken from a study of blood T cell repertoires in COVID-19. Background on the study: Whether acute or convalescent, the COVID-19 samples came from the United States, Italy and Spain. The cDNA or gDNA used as material had been derived from T cells, B-cell-depleted T cells, or PBMCs.

One Seattle source followed patients from active infection through their disease course. Per germline, CDR1 MNHEY and CDR2 SVGEGT. This CDR3 spans 17 amino acids. Trimming left V 6 bases short and J 7 bases short, with 22 bases between. This chain links TRBV6-2 or TRBV6-3 with TRBJ1-6, with a tentative D call TRBD1 (5 bases). Sequencing input: peripheral blood. This sequence was found in a woman older than 75 with COVID-19, enrolled during active disease. CDR3 in amino acids: CASSVRLQGFWNSPLHF. The CDR3 nucleotides read TGTGCCAGCAGCGTTAGACTCCAGGGCTTCTGGAATTCACCCCTCCACTTT.